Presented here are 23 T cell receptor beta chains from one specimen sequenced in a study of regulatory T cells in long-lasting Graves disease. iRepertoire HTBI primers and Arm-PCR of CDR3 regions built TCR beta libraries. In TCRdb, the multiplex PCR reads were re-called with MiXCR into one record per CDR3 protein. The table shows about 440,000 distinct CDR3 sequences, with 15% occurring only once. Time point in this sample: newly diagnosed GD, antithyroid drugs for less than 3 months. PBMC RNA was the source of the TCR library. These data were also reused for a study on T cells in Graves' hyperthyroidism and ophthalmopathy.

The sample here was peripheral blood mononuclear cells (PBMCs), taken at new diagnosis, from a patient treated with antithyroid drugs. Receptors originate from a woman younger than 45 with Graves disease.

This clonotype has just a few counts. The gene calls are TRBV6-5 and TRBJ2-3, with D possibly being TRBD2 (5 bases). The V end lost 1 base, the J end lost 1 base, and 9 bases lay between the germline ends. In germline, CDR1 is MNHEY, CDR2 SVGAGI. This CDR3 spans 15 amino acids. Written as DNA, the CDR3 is TGTGCCAGCAGTTACTTCGCGGAGGGCACAGATACGCAGTATTTT. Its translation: CASSYFAEGTDTQYF.

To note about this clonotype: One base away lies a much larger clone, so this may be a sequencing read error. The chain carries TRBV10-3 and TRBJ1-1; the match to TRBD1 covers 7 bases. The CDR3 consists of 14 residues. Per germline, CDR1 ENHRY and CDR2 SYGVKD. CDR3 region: CAITRQGRSTEALF. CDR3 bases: TGTGCCATCACCCGACAGGGAAGGTCCACTGAAGCTCTCTTT.

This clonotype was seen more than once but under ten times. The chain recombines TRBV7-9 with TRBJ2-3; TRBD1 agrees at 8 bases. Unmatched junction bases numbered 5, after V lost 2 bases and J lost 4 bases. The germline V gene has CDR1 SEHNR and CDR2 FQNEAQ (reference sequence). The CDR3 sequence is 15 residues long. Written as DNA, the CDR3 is TGTGCCAGCAGCTTATCAGGGGGCCAGCCAGATACGCAGTATTTT. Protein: CASSLSGGQPDTQYF.

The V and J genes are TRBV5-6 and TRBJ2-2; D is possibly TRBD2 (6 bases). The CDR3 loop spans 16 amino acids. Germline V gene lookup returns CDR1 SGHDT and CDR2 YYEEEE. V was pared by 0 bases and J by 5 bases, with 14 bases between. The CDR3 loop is CASSLARAGWTGELFF. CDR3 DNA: TGTGCCAGCAGCTTGGCCAGGGCGGGATGGACCGGGGAGCTGTTTTTT.

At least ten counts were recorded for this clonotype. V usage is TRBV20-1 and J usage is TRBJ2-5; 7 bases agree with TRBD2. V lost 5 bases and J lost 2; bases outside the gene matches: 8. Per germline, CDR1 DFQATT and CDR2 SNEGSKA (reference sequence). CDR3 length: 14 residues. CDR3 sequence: CSARVGRGQETQYF. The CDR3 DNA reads TGCAGTGCTCGGGTTGGGAGGGGTCAAGAGACCCAGTACTTC.

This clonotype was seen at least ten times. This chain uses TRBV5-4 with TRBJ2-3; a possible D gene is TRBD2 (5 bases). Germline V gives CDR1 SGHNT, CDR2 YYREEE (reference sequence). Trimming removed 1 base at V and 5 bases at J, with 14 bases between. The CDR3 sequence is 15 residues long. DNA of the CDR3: TGTGCCAGCAGCTTGATTAGCGCCAGCGGAGATACGCAGTATTTT. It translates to CASSLISASGDTQYF.

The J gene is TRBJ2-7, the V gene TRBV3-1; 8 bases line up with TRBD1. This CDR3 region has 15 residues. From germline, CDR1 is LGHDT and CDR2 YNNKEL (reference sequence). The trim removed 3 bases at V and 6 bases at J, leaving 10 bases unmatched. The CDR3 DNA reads TGTGCCAGCAGCCAGTTGGCCGTAACAGGGGGCGAGCAGTACTTC. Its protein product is CASSQLAVTGGEQYF.

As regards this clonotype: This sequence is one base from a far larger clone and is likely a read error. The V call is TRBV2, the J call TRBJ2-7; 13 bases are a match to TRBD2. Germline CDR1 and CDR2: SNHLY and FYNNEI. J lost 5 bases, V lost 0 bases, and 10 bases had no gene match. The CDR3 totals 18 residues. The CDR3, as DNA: TGTGCCAGCAGTGAAGCGACTAGCGGGAGGCGCACAGCCCACGAGCAGTACTTC. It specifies CASSEATSGRRTAHEQYF. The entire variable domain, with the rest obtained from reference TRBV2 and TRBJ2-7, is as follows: EPEVTQTPSHQVTQMGQEVILRCVPISNHLYFYWYRQILGQKVEFLVSFYNNEISEKSEIFDDQFSVERPDGSNFTLKIRSTKLEDSAMYFCASSEATSGRRTAHEQYFGPGTRLTVT.

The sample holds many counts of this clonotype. As DNA, the CDR3 is TGTGCCAGCCTCAGTGGGAACACTGAAGCTTTCTTT. The encoded protein is CASLSGNTEAFF. This chain uses TRBV28 with TRBJ1-1; no clear D gene. Trimming took 8 bases from V and 1 from J, leaving 8 bases between them. The germline V gene has CDR1 MDHEN and CDR2 SYDVKM. There are 12 residues in the CDR3.

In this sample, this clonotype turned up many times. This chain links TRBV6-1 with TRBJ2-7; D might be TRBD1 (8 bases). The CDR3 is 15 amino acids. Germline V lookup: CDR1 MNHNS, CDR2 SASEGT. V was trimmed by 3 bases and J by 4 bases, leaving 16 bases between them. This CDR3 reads CASSEGGTGVYEQYF. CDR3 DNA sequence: TGTGCCAGCAGTGAGGGAGGGACAGGCGTATACGAGCAGTACTTC.

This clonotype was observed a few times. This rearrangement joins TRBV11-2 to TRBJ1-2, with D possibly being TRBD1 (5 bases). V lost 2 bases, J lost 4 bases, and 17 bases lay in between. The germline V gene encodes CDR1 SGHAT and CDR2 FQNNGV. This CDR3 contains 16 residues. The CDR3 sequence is CASSLLSAGPIYGYTF. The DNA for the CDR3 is TGTGCCAGCAGCTTATTGTCAGCAGGGCCGATCTATGGCTACACCTTC. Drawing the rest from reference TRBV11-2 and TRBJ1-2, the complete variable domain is EAGVAQSPRYKIIEKRQSVAFWCNPISGHATLYWYQQILGQGPKLLIQFQNNGVVDDSQLPKDRFSAERLKGVDSTLKIQPAKLEDSAVYLCASSLLSAGPIYGYTFGSGTRLTVV.

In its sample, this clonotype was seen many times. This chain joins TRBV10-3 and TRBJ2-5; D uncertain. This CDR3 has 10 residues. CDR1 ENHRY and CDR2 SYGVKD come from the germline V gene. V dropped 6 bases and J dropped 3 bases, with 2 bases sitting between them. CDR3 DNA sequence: TGTGCCATCAGGGAAGAGACCCAGTACTTC. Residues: CAIREETQYF.

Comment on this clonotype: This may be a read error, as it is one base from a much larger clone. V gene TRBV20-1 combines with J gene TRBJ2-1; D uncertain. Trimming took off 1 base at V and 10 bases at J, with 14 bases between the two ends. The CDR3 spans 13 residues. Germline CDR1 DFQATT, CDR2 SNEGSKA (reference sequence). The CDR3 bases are TGCAGTGCTAGAGGGACGGAGATAACCGAGCAGTTCTTC. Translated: CSARGTEITEQFF.

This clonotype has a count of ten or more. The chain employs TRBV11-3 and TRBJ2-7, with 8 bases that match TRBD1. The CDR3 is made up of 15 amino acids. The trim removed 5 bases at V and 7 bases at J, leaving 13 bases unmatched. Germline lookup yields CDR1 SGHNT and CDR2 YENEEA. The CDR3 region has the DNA TGTGCCAGCAGCCGTACGGGACAGGTCGAGAGGGAGCAGTACTTC. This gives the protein CASSRTGQVEREQYF. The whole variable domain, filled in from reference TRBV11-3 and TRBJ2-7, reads EAGVVQSPRYKIIEKKQPVAFWCNPISGHNTLYWYLQNLGQGPELLIRYENEEAVDDSQLPKDRFSAERLKGVDSTLKIQPAELGDSAVYLCASSRTGQVEREQYFGPGTRLTVT.

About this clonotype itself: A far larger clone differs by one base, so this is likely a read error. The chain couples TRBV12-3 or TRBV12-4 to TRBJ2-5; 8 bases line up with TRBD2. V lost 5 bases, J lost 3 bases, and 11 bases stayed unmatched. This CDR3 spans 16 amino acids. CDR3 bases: TGTGCCAGCAGTGATGGGAGCGGGAGTTACGAAGAGACCCAGTACTTC. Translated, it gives CASSDGSGSYEETQYF.

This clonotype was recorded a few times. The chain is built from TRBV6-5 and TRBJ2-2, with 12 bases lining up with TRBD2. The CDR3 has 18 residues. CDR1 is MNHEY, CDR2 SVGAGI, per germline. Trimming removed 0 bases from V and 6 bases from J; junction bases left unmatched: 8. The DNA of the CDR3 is TGTGCCAGCAGTTACTCCACGAGGACTAGCGGGATGTCCGGGGAGCTGTTTTTT. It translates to CASSYSTRTSGMSGELFF.

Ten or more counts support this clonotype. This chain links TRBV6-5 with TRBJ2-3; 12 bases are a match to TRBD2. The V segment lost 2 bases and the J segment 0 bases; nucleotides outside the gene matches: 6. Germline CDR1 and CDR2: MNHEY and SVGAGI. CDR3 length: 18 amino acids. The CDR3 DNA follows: TGTGCCAGCAGTTACGGGGTGACTAGCGGGAGTAGCACAGATACGCAGTATTTT. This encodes CASSYGVTSGSSTDTQYF.

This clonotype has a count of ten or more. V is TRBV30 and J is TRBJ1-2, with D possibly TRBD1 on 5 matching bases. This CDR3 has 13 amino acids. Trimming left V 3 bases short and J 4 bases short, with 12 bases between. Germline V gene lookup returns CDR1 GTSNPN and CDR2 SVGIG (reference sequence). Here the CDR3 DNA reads TGTGCCTGGAGAGGTGGCGGGGGCTATGGCTACACCTTC. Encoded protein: CAWRGGGGYGYTF.

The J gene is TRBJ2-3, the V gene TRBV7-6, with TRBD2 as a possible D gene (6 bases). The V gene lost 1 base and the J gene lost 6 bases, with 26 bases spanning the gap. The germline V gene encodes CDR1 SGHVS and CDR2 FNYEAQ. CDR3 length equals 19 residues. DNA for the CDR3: TGTGCCAGCAGCTTAGACGCTTTGGTCGGAACGGCGCGGGATGATACGCAGTATTTT. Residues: CASSLDALVGTARDDTQYF.

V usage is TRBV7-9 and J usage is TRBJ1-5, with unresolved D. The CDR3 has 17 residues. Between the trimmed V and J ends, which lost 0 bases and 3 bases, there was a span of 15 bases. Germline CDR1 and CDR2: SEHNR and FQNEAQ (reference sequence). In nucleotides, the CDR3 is TGTGCCAGCAGCTTAGCGGCTACGGAGGAGATCAATCAGCCCCAGCATTTT. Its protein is CASSLAATEEINQPQHF.

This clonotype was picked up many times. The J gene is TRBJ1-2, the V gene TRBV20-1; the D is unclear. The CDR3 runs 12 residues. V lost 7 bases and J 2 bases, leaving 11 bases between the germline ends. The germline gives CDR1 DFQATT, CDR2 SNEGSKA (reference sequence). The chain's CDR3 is CSGYTLNYGYTF. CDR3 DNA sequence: TGCAGTGGCTACACCCTAAACTATGGCTACACCTTC.

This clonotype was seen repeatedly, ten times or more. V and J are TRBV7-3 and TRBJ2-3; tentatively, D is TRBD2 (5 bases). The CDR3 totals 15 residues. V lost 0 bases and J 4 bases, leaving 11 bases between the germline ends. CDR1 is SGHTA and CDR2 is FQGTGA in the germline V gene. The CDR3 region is CASSLTGRGADTQYF. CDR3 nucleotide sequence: TGTGCCAGCAGCTTAACGGGGAGAGGAGCAGATACGCAGTATTTT.

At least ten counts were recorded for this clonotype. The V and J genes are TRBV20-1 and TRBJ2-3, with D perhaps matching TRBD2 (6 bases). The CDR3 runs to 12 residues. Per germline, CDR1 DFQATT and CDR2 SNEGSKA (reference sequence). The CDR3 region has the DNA TGCAGCCGCAGGGAGGGCACAGATACGCAGTATTTT. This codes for CSRREGTDTQYF.